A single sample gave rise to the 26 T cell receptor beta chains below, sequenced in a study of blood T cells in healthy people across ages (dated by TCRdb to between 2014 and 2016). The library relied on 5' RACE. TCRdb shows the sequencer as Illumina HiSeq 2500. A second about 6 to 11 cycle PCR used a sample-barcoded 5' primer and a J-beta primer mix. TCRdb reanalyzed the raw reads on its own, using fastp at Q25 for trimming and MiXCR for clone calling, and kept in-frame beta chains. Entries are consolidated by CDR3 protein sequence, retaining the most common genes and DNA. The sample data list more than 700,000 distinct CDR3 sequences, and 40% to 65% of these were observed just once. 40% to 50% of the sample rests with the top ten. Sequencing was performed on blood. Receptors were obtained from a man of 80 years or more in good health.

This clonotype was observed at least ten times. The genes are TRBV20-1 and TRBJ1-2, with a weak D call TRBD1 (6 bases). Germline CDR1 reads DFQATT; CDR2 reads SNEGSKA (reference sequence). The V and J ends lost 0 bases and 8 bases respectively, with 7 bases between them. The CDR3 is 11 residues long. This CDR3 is CSAREQGGYTF. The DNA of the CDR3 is TGCAGTGCTAGAGAGCAGGGGGGCTACACCTTC.

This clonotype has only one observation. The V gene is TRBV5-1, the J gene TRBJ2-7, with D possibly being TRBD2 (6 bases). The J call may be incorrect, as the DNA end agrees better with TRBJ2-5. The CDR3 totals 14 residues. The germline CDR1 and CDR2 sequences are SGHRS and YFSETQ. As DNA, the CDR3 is TGCGCCAGCAGCCGAAGCGGGTCACAAGAGACCCAGTACTTC. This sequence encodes CASSRSGSQETQYF.

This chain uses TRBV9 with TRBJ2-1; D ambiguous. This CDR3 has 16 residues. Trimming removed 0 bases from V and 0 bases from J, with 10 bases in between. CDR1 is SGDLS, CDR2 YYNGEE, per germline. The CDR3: CASSVAPRSSYNEQFF. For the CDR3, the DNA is TGTGCCAGCAGCGTAGCCCCCCGGAGCTCCTACAATGAGCAGTTCTTC.

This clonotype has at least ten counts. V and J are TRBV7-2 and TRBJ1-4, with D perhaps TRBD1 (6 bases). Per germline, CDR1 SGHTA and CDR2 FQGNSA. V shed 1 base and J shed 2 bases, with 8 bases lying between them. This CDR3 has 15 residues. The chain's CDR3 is CASSLDGGTNEKLFF. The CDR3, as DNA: TGTGCCAGCAGCTTAGACGGGGGCACTAATGAAAAACTGTTTTTT.

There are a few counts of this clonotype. The CDR3: CASSSLTSGSTDTQYF. In DNA, the CDR3 is TGCGCCAGCAGCTCGCTGACTAGCGGGAGTACTGATACGCAGTATTTT. The chain employs TRBV5-1 and TRBJ2-3, with TRBD2 matching 12 bases. The CDR3 is made up of 16 amino acids. J gave up 6 bases and V 3 bases, and 8 bases lay outside the gene matches. The germline CDR1 and CDR2 sequences are SGHRS and YFSETQ.

The CDR3 here is CASSSSVGGKGYTF. The CDR3 DNA sequence: TGTGCCAGCAGTTCCTCCGTAGGGGGCAAGGGCTACACCTTC. The rearrangement links TRBV6-2 or TRBV6-3 to TRBJ1-2; TRBD1 matches at 7 bases. The germline V gene has CDR1 MNHEY and CDR2 SVGEGT. V lost 4 bases and J lost 8; bases outside the gene matches: 10. The CDR3 spans 14 residues.

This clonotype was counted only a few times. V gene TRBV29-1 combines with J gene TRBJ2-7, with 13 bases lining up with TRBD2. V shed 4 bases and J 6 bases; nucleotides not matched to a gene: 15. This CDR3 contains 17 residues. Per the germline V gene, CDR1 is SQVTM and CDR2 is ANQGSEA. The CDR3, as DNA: TGCAGCGTTGCCAAACAGGGAGTGGGACTAGCGGGGACCGAGCAGTACTTC. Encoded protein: CSVAKQGVGLAGTEQYF.

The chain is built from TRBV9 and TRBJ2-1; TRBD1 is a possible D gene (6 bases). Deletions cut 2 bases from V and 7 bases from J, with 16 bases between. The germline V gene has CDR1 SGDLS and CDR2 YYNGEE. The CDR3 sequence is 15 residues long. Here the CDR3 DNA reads TGTGCCAGCAGCGTTACAGGGTTGGTCTTGAATGAGCAGTTCTTC. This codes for CASSVTGLVLNEQFF.

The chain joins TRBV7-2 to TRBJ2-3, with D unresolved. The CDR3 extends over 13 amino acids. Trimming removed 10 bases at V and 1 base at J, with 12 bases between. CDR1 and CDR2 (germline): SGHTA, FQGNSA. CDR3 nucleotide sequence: TGTGCCACCGCCCCCCCGGGCACAGATACGCAGTATTTT. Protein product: CATAPPGTDTQYF.

The CDR3 DNA reads as TGTGCCAGCAGCCCGCGGGACGGCAACACAGATACGCAGTATTTT. Translation: CASSPRDGNTDTQYF. The chain couples TRBV7-2 to TRBJ2-3, with a weak D call TRBD2 (6 bases). The CDR3 is 15 amino acids. Germline CDR1 and CDR2: SGHTA and FQGNSA. V was cut by 5 bases and J by 2 bases, with 14 bases left in between. Using reference TRBV7-2 and TRBJ2-3 for the parts outside the CDR3, the full variable domain is GAGVSQSPSNKVTEKGKDVELRCDPISGHTALYWYRQSLGQGLEFLIYFQGNSAPDKSGLPSDRFSAERTGGSVSTLTIQRTQQEDSAVYLCASSPRDGNTDTQYFGPGTRLTVL.

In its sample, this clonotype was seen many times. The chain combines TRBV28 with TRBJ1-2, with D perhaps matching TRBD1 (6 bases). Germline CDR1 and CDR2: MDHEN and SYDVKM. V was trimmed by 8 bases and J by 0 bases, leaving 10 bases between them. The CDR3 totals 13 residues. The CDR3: CASDRTANYGYTF. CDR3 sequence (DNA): TGTGCCAGCGACAGGACTGCTAACTATGGCTACACCTTC.

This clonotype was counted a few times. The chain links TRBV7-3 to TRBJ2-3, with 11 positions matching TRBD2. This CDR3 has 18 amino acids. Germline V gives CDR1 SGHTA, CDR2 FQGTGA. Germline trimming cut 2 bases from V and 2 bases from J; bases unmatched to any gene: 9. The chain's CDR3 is CASSLGTSGRGPTDTQYF. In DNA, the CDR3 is TGTGCCAGCAGCTTAGGAACTAGCGGGAGAGGTCCCACAGATACGCAGTATTTT.

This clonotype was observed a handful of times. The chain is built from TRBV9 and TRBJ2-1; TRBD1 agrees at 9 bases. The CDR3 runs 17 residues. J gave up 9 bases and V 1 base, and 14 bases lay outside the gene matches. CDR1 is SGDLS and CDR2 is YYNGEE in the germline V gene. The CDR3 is CASSVQPTGGSGFEQFF. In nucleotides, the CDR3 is TGTGCCAGCAGCGTACAACCGACAGGGGGGTCTGGTTTTGAGCAGTTCTTC.

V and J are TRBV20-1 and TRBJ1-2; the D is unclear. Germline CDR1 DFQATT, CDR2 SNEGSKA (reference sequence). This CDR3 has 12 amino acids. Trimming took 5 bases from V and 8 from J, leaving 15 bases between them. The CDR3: CSAPEHSGGYTF. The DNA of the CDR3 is TGCAGTGCTCCCGAACACAGTGGAGGCTACACCTTC.

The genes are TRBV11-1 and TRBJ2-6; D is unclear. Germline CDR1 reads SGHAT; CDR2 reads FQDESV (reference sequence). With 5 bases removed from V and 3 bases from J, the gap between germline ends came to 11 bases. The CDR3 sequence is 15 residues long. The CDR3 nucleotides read TGTGCCAGCAGCCAGAGCAGGTTTGGGGCCAACGTCCTGACTTTC. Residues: CASSQSRFGANVLTF.

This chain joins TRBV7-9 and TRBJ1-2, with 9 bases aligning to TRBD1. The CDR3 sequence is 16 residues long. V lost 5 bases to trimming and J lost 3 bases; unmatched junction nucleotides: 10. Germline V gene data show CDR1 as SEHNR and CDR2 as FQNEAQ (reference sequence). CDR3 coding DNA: TGTGCCAGCAGCCCCACCGGGACAGGGAGGGACTATGGCTACACCTTC. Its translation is CASSPTGTGRDYGYTF.

CDR3 region: CASSRSDRGNEQFF. The CDR3 nucleotides read TGCGCCAGCAGTCGGTCCGACCGGGGCAATGAGCAGTTCTTC. V and J are TRBV5-1 and TRBJ2-1, with D possibly being TRBD2 (5 bases). Trimming pared 5 bases from V and 6 bases from J, leaving 15 bases between. This CDR3 region has 14 residues. Germline CDR1 reads SGHRS; CDR2 reads YFSETQ. The full variable domain, with the rest looked up from reference TRBV5-1 and TRBJ2-1, is KAGVTQTPRYLIKTRGQQVTLSCSPISGHRSVSWYQQTPGQGLQFLFEYFSETQRNKGNFPGRFSGRQFSNSRSEMNVSTLELGDSALYLCASSRSDRGNEQFFGPGTRLTVL.

The CDR3 protein is CASQGTSHMLKQYF. CDR3 bases: TGTGCCAGCCAAGGGACTAGCCACATGTTAAAGCAGTACTTC. The chain employs TRBV7-2 and TRBJ2-4, with TRBD2 matching over 9 bases. After removal of 8 bases from V and 13 bases from J, the junction contained 15 bases not matched to a gene. CDR1 is SGHTA and CDR2 is FQGNSA in the germline V gene. The CDR3 sequence is 14 residues long.

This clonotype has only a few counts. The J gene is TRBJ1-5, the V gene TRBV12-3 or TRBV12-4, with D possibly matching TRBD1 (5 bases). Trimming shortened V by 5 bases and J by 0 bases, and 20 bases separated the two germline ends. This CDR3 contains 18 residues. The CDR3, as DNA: TGTGCCAGCAGTCCCCTGCAGGGTAAACCCTATAGCAATCAGCCCCAGCATTTT. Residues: CASSPLQGKPYSNQPQHF.

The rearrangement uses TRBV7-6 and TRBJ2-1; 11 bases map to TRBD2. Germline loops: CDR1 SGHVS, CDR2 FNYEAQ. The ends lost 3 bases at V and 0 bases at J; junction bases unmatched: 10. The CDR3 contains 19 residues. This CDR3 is CASSFGLAGGGDSYNEQFF. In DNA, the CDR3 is TGTGCCAGCAGCTTCGGGCTAGCGGGAGGAGGAGACTCCTACAATGAGCAGTTCTTC.

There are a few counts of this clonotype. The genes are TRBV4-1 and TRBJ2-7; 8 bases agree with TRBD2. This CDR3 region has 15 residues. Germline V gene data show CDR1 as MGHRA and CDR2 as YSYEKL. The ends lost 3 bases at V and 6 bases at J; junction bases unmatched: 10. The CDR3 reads CASSHQQAGELEQYF. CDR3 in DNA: TGCGCCAGCAGCCATCAACAAGCGGGAGAACTCGAGCAGTACTTC.

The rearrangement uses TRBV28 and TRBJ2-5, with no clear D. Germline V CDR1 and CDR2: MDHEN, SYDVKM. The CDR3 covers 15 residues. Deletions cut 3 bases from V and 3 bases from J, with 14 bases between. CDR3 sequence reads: CASSFGRRQEETQYF. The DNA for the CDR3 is TGTGCCAGCAGTTTTGGGCGACGACAAGAAGAGACCCAGTACTTC.

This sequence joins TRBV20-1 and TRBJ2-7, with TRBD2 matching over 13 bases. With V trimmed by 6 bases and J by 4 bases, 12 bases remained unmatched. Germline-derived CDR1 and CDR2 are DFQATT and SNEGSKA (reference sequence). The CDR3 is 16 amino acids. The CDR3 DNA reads TGCAGTGCCAGGACTAGCGGGAGTACGGGAGTATACGAGCAGTACTTC. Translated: CSARTSGSTGVYEQYF.

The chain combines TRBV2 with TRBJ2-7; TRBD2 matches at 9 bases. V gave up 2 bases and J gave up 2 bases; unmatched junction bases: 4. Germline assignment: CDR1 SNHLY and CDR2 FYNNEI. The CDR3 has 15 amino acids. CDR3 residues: CASSERRGGTYEQYF. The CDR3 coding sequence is TGTGCCAGCAGTGAAAGGCGGGGGGGGACCTACGAGCAGTACTTC. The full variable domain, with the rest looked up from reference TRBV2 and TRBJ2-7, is EPEVTQTPSHQVTQMGQEVILRCVPISNHLYFYWYRQILGQKVEFLVSFYNNEISEKSEIFDDQFSVERPDGSNFTLKIRSTKLEDSAMYFCASSERRGGTYEQYFGPGTRLTVT.

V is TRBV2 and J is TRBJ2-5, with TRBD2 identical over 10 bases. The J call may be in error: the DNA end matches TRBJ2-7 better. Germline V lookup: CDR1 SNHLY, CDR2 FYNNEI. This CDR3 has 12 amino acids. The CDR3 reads CAGGTSDNEQYF. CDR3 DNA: TGTGCCGGTGGGACTAGCGACAACGAGCAGTACTTC.

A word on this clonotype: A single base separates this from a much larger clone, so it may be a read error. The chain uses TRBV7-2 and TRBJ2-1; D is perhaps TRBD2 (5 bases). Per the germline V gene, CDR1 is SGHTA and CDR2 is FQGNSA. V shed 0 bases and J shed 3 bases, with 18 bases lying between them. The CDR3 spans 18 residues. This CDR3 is CASSLAAGGLSFYNEQFF. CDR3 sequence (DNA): TGTGCCAGCAGCTTAGCGGCGGGCGGGTTGAGCTTCTACAATGAGCAGTTCTTC.